The entry below describes one TCR beta chain. This record comes from a study of blood T cell repertoires in COVID-19. The protocol was immunoSEQ multiplex PCR, while the TCRdb copy is restricted to in-frame clones and leaves out a portion. Found here are fewer than 400,000 clones, roughly 85% of them singletons; the top ten hold approximately 3.6%. CDR3 size: 14 residues. Between the trimmed V and J ends, which lost 1 base and 6 bases, there was a span of 12 bases. Germline V gene lookup returns CDR1 SGHTA and CDR2 FQGNSA. The specimen sequenced was peripheral blood. V usage is TRBV7-2 and J usage is TRBJ1-2, with D tentatively TRBD1 (6 bases). This clonotype was sampled from a woman aged 18 to 35 with acute or convalescent COVID-19. The CDR3 spells CASSLVVGGDGYTF. CDR3 sequence (DNA): TGTGCCAGCAGCTTAGTTGTAGGGGGAGATGGCTACACCTTC.